This TCR beta chain was sequenced for a study of control samples from healthy donors and cancer patients. CDR1 and CDR2 from the germline V gene are SNHLY and FYNNEI. There are 13 residues in the CDR3. This clone was detected only once. Here immunoSEQ multiplex PCR was the method, and the copy in TCRdb shows in-frame clones only, minus some. Here the sample spans about 51,000 clones, approximately 89% being singletons. Source material: PBMCs. The clonotype was recovered from a man aged 35-49 years with colorectal cancer. The rearrangement uses TRBV2 and TRBJ1-1; D might be TRBD1 (5 bases). Here the CDR3 reads CATDDLRNTEAFF. The CDR3 DNA sequence: TGTGCGACAGATGATCTAAGGAACACTGAAGCTTTCTTT.